A selection of T cell receptor beta chains follows, all from one sample in a study of blood T cell repertoires in COVID-19. This table comes from immunoSEQ multiplex PCR, and its TCRdb copy is limited to in-frame clones, with some not included. Here the sample spans around 93,000 clones, 88% being singletons. The sequenced sample consisted of peripheral blood. The receptors originated from a man older than 75 with acute or convalescent COVID-19. Both conserved end residues are part of each CDR3. D genes are given only for firm matches.

CAIRSGATNEKLFF TRBJ1-4 NA 14 TRBV10-3
CASSRAGTADNQPQHF TRBJ1-5 TRBD1 16 TRBV5-6
CASSQNRGPYEQYF TRBJ2-7 TRBD1 14 TRBV14
CASSQDSNSGLNNEQFF TRBJ2-1 TRBD2 17 TRBV4-3
CASSQSPSSGWNTIYF TRBJ1-3 NA 16 TRBV4-2
CASSQLAGANTGELFF TRBJ2-2 TRBD2 16 TRBV7-3
CASSAGLITDTQYF TRBJ2-3 NA 14 TRBV11-1
CASSPDRGFEAFF TRBJ1-1 TRBD1 13 TRBV7-9
CASSLEGSGNQPQHF TRBJ1-5 NA 15 TRBV7-2
CASSLWGSETQYF TRBJ2-5 NA 13 TRBV12-3/TRBV12-4
CASSLPLLGTGKTQYF TRBJ2-5 TRBD1 16 TRBV5-5